The 13 T cell receptor beta chains given below trace back to one sample, sequenced in a study of shared clonotypes between healthy human individuals. Profiled with immunoSEQ multiplex PCR; TCRdb holds only in-frame clones, not every one. The sample has about 1.5 million clones; approximately 98% are singletons. The sequencing input was naive CD4+ T cells sorted from blood. Regarding subset: CD45RA+ positively selected. The origin of the receptors is a young man in good health.

The chain has TRBV28 and TRBJ2-7; the D gene is possibly TRBD1 (5 bases). V dropped 6 bases and J dropped 3 bases, with 9 bases sitting between them. The CDR3 has 12 residues. CDR1 MDHEN and CDR2 SYDVKM come from the germline V gene. Here the CDR3 reads CASRTQGYEQYF. CDR3 nucleotide sequence: TGTGCCAGCAGGACGCAGGGCTACGAGCAGTACTTC. The full variable domain, rest sourced from reference TRBV28 and TRBJ2-7, is DVKVTQSSRYLVKRTGEKVFLECVQDMDHENMFWYRQDPGLGLRLIYFSYDVKMKEKGDIPEGYSVSREKKERFSLILESASTNQTSMYLCASRTQGYEQYFGPGTRLTVT.

The V call is TRBV30, the J call TRBJ2-7, with 11 bases fitting TRBD1. This CDR3 contains 16 residues. The germline CDR1 and CDR2 sequences are GTSNPN and SVGIG (reference sequence). Trimming at V came to 7 bases and at J to 6 bases, leaving 17 bases not matched to a gene. CDR3 sequence (DNA): TGTGCCTCCGATGTGTTTGGGACAGGGGGATTAAGCGAGCAGTACTTC. Protein product: CASDVFGTGGLSEQYF.

This chain links TRBV2 with TRBJ2-1; no clear D. Germline V gene data show CDR1 as SNHLY and CDR2 as FYNNEI. This CDR3 comprises 14 residues. V lost 1 base and J lost 10, with 14 bases in between. The CDR3 region is CASSEEDISEEQFF. The CDR3 DNA reads as TGTGCCAGCAGTGAAGAAGACATCTCCGAGGAGCAGTTCTTC.

V usage is TRBV19 and J usage is TRBJ2-1; 8 bases match TRBD2. This CDR3 contains 19 residues. Germline trimming cut 3 bases from V and 8 bases from J; bases unmatched to any gene: 21. Germline assignment: CDR1 LNHDA and CDR2 SQIVND (reference sequence). CDR3 sequence (DNA): TGTGCCAGTAGTATTTCGCATTACGGGCGAGCGGGAGCGGTGGATGAGCAGTTCTTC. Translating gives CASSISHYGRAGAVDEQFF.

V usage is TRBV27 and J usage is TRBJ1-2; D is perhaps TRBD1 (6 bases). In germline, CDR1 is MNHEY, CDR2 SMNVEV (reference sequence). V dropped 0 bases and J dropped 4 bases, with 9 bases sitting between them. The CDR3 is 14 amino acids. CDR3 nucleotides: TGTGCCAGCAGTTTATCGGGCAGGGGCTATGGCTACACCTTC. As protein: CASSLSGRGYGYTF.

This chain joins TRBV28 and TRBJ2-7; 12 bases are a match to TRBD2. The CDR3 sequence is 18 residues long. Germline CDR1 MDHEN, CDR2 SYDVKM. With 5 bases clipped from V and 3 bases from J, the junction kept 14 bases outside the gene matches. The chain's CDR3 is CASSTGLAGTLNRYEQYF. DNA for the CDR3: TGTGCCAGCAGTACCGGACTAGCGGGGACCCTTAACCGCTACGAGCAGTACTTC.

The chain has TRBV23-1 and TRBJ2-4; D might be TRBD1 or TRBD2, each matching 5 bases. TRBV23-1 is identified as an open reading frame with a role that is uncertain. CDR3 length equals 19 residues. V shed 2 bases and J shed 2 bases, with 22 bases lying between them. The CDR3 protein is CASSQTRKNPSGTKNIQYF. As DNA, the CDR3 is TGCGCCAGCAGTCAAACTAGAAAAAATCCCTCAGGGACCAAAAACATTCAGTACTTC.

The chain employs TRBV7-2 and TRBJ2-7; 9 nucleotides align to TRBD1. The V and J ends lost 3 bases and 2 bases, in that order; junction bases with no gene match: 5. Germline-derived CDR1 and CDR2 are SGHTA and FQGNSA. The CDR3 runs to 15 residues. CDR3: CASSFNGQGTYEQYF. CDR3 DNA sequence: TGTGCCAGCAGCTTTAACGGACAGGGGACCTACGAGCAGTACTTC. The complete variable domain, with remaining parts taken from reference TRBV7-2 and TRBJ2-7, reads GAGVSQSPSNKVTEKGKDVELRCDPISGHTALYWYRQSLGQGLEFLIYFQGNSAPDKSGLPSDRFSAERTGGSVSTLTIQRTQQEDSAVYLCASSFNGQGTYEQYFGPGTRLTVT.

As for this clone: Other nucleotide sequences from this sample produce the same CDR3. CDR3 coding DNA: TGTGCCAGCTCACCACCGGGACTAGCGGGAGCCTACGAGCAGTACTTC. Amino acid sequence: CASSPPGLAGAYEQYF. This sequence joins TRBV18 and TRBJ2-7, with 14 bases that match TRBD2. The CDR3 covers 16 residues. The germline gives CDR1 KGHSH, CDR2 LQKENI. The V gene end was trimmed by 0 bases and the J gene end by 2 bases; junction bases not matched to a gene: 0.

This clone was detected a few times. At the DNA level, this CDR3 is encoded by other sequences in the same sample as well. V is TRBV7-3 and J is TRBJ2-2; D unclear. Germline CDR1 and CDR2: SGHTA and FQGTGA. V dropped 0 bases and J dropped 4 bases, with 3 bases sitting between them. The CDR3 has 13 amino acids. The CDR3 region is CASSLTGTGELFF. As DNA, the CDR3 is TGTGCCAGCAGCTTAACGGGCACCGGGGAGCTGTTTTTT.

The chain is built from TRBV9 and TRBJ2-2; possibly TRBD1 for D (6 bases). The V end lost 3 bases, the J end lost 1 base, and 13 bases lay between the germline ends. This CDR3 has 16 residues. Germline V gene sequence: CDR1 SGDLS, CDR2 YYNGEE. DNA of the CDR3: TGTGCCAGCAGCGCAGAACAGGGTTGGAACACCGGGGAGCTGTTTTTT. It codes for CASSAEQGWNTGELFF.

The gene calls are TRBV18 and TRBJ1-2; possibly TRBD1 for D (5 bases). Germline loops: CDR1 KGHSH, CDR2 LQKENI. V was clipped by 5 bases and J by 8 bases, with 12 bases between them. CDR3 length: 12 amino acids. This CDR3 reads CASSSGASGYTF. The CDR3 DNA is TGTGCCAGCTCATCTGGGGCAAGCGGCTACACCTTC.

The chain couples TRBV28 to TRBJ2-5; 11 bases fit TRBD2. CDR3 length: 15 amino acids. Germline CDR1 MDHEN, CDR2 SYDVKM. The V segment lost 1 base and the J segment 5 bases; nucleotides outside the gene matches: 3. CDR3 in amino acids: CASSLSGTSGETQYF. CDR3 sequence (DNA): TGTGCCAGCAGTTTATCCGGGACTAGCGGTGAGACCCAGTACTTC.